These 32 T cell receptor beta chains originate from one sample sequenced in a study of OX40 agonist ivuxolimab in advanced cancers. Sequencing was performed with immunoSEQ multiplex PCR; in TCRdb, only in-frame clones are kept and a portion is missing. This table holds tens of thousands of clones, 70% to 90% found once. Sequencing was performed on CD4+ or CD8+ T cells sorted from blood, taken in a trial of the OX40 agonist ivuxolimab. Receptors were obtained from an adult with an advanced solid tumor such as melanoma, head and neck, liver or kidney cancer.

The rearrangement joins TRBV5-6 to TRBJ1-2; D gene unclear. The length of the CDR3 is 16 residues. CDR1 and CDR2 (germline): SGHDT, YYEEEE. The V and J ends lost 3 bases and 4 bases respectively, with 19 bases between them. CDR3 sequence (DNA): TGTGCCAGCAGCTACATAGAGTCGACCCGCTCCTATGGCTACACCTTC. It translates to CASSYIESTRSYGYTF.

The chain carries TRBV7-6 and TRBJ2-1; 11 positions agree with TRBD1. V gave up 5 bases and J gave up 3 bases; unmatched junction bases: 3. Germline-derived CDR1 and CDR2 are SGHVS and FNYEAQ. The CDR3 runs to 15 residues. The CDR3 sequence: CASSLGQGDYNEQFF. CDR3 in DNA: TGTGCCAGCAGCCTGGGACAGGGGGACTACAATGAGCAGTTCTTC.

The rearrangement links TRBV7-9 to TRBJ1-5, with D uncertain. Trimming removed 5 bases at V and 0 bases at J, with 17 bases between. The CDR3 is 17 amino acids. Looked up from germline, CDR1 is SEHNR and CDR2 is FQNEAQ (reference sequence). CDR3 sequence reads: CASSPTSTQYSNQPQHF. CDR3 nucleotide sequence: TGTGCCAGCAGCCCTACCTCGACCCAGTATAGCAATCAGCCCCAGCATTTT.

This sequence joins TRBV5-6 and TRBJ2-7; TRBD1 or TRBD2 may be the D gene (6 bases each). Trimming took 4 bases from V and 3 from J, leaving 23 bases between them. The CDR3 covers 17 residues. Germline-derived CDR1 and CDR2 are SGHDT and YYEEEE. This CDR3 reads CASSDRGGGSYLYEQYF. Written as DNA, the CDR3 is TGTGCCAGCAGCGACCGAGGGGGAGGTAGCTACCTCTACGAGCAGTACTTC.

V and J are TRBV7-2 and TRBJ2-7; D unclear. Trimming pared 5 bases from V and 0 bases from J, leaving 11 bases between. Germline V gene lookup returns CDR1 SGHTA and CDR2 FQGNSA. The CDR3 has 14 residues. In DNA, the CDR3 is TGTGCCAGCAGCAGACTCTATGACTCCTACGAGCAGTACTTC. Encoded protein: CASSRLYDSYEQYF.

In its sample, this clone was seen once. The CDR3 is CASGHGSSYEQYF. The DNA of the CDR3 is TGTGCCAGCGGGCACGGATCCTCCTACGAGCAGTACTTC. This chain joins TRBV6-5 and TRBJ2-7; D remains unclear. This CDR3 has 13 amino acids. In germline, CDR1 is MNHEY, CDR2 SVGAGI. With 8 bases removed from V and 0 bases from J, the gap between germline ends came to 11 bases.

This chain links TRBV19 with TRBJ1-1; TRBD1 aligns across 7 bases. Trimming cost V 2 bases and J 1 base; bases outside gene matches: 1. Germline CDR1 is LNHDA and CDR2 is SQIVND (reference sequence). This CDR3 has 14 amino acids. The CDR3 sequence: CASSIWDRNTEAFF. DNA for the CDR3: TGTGCCAGTAGTATATGGGACAGGAACACTGAAGCTTTCTTT. Variable domain in full (rest from reference TRBV19 and TRBJ1-1): DGGITQSPKYLFRKEGQNVTLSCEQNLNHDAMYWYRQDPGQGLRLIYYSQIVNDFQKGDIAEGYSVSREKKESFPLTVTSAQKNPTAFYLCASSIWDRNTEAFFGQGTRLTVV.

This clone occurred a few times. The sample carries other DNA sequences with the same CDR3. V usage is TRBV10-3 and J usage is TRBJ2-7; the D gene could be TRBD1 or TRBD2 (5 bases each). CDR1 is ENHRY, CDR2 SYGVKD, per germline. This CDR3 contains 14 residues. The ends were cut back, 3 bases at V and 0 bases at J, with 9 bases in the middle. The CDR3 sequence: CAISDRGDSYEQYF. In DNA, the CDR3 is TGTGCCATCAGTGATCGGGGCGACTCCTACGAGCAGTACTTC.

The V call is TRBV2, the J call TRBJ1-2, with 9 bases lining up with TRBD1. CDR1 SNHLY and CDR2 FYNNEI come from the germline V gene. The length of the CDR3 is 15 residues. After removal of 6 bases from V and 4 bases from J, the junction contained 9 bases not matched to a gene. This CDR3 reads CASRTTGGNGYGYTF. The CDR3 region has the DNA TGTGCCAGCAGAACTACAGGGGGCAATGGCTATGGCTACACCTTC.

J is TRBJ1-1 and V is TRBV7-9; 9 bases align to TRBD1. Losses at the gene ends were 4 bases for V and 1 base for J; bases not matched to a gene: 10. This CDR3 spans 17 amino acids. Germline V lookup: CDR1 SEHNR, CDR2 FQNEAQ (reference sequence). The CDR3 protein is CASSSSPGTGPNTEAFF. In DNA, the CDR3 is TGTGCCAGCAGCTCTAGTCCCGGGACAGGGCCGAACACTGAAGCTTTCTTT.

This rearrangement joins TRBV5-6 to TRBJ2-7; D is undetermined. CDR3 length: 12 residues. V shed 1 base and J shed 5 bases, with 7 bases lying between them. The germline V gene has CDR1 SGHDT and CDR2 YYEEEE. CDR3 DNA sequence: TGTGCCAGCAGCTTGACTTACCACGAGCAGTACTTC. It yields the protein CASSLTYHEQYF.

V gene TRBV2 combines with J gene TRBJ2-1; TRBD1 matches 7 bases. Per the germline V gene, CDR1 is SNHLY and CDR2 is FYNNEI. The CDR3 is made up of 15 amino acids. V dropped 6 bases and J dropped 8; count of bases not matched to a gene: 13. The CDR3 region has the DNA TGTGCCAGCAGCGTGGAGACAGGGAGTTCCTATGAGCAGTTCTTC. Translation gives CASSVETGSSYEQFF.

J is TRBJ1-5 and V is TRBV6-1; TRBD1 matches at 9 bases. V shed 2 bases, J shed 4 bases, and the junction held 3 bases outside the gene matches. Germline lookup yields CDR1 MNHNS and CDR2 SASEGT. This CDR3 contains 15 residues. The CDR3 loop is CASSEWGQGNQPQHF. CDR3 DNA sequence: TGTGCCAGCAGTGAATGGGGACAGGGAAATCAGCCCCAGCATTTT.

This chain uses TRBV4-3 with TRBJ1-2; D is uncertain. This CDR3 has 14 residues. The germline gives CDR1 LGHNA, CDR2 YSLEER. V lost 3 bases, J lost 0 bases, and 8 bases lay in between. As DNA, the CDR3 is TGCGCCAGCAGCCAGGTAGAAGCTAACTATGGCTACACCTTC. Encoded protein: CASSQVEANYGYTF.

CDR3 DNA: TGTGCCAGAAGCTTGAAACAGCAACCTAATGAAAAACTGTTTTTT. Its protein is CARSLKQQPNEKLFF. The chain employs TRBV5-3 and TRBJ1-4, with no clear D. TRBV5-3 is reported as an ORF; its role is uncertain. V was pared by 1 base and J by 3 bases, with 10 bases between. The CDR3 consists of 15 residues.

The rearrangement joins TRBV7-9 to TRBJ2-5; D might be TRBD1 (6 bases). This CDR3 comprises 15 residues. Germline CDR1 SEHNR, CDR2 FQNEAQ (reference sequence). V was cut by 5 bases and J by 7 bases, with 20 bases left in between. The CDR3 spells CASSPRQDPAGTQYF. The CDR3 DNA reads TGTGCCAGCAGCCCCCGACAGGACCCCGCGGGGACCCAGTACTTC. Variable domain in full (rest from reference TRBV7-9 and TRBJ2-5): DTGVSQNPRHKITKRGQNVTFRCDPISEHNRLYWYRQTLGQGPEFLTYFQNEAQLEKSRLLSDRFSAERPKGSFSTLEIQRTEQGDSAMYLCASSPRQDPAGTQYFGPGTRLLVL.

The chain is built from TRBV7-9 and TRBJ2-5; TRBD1 matches 7 bases. Matching the DNA end better, TRBJ2-7 makes the J call doubtful. The CDR3 is made up of 15 amino acids. The germline V gene encodes CDR1 SEHNR and CDR2 FQNEAQ (reference sequence). In DNA, the CDR3 is TGTGCCAGCAGCTCCAGACAGGGCACTACCTACGAGCAGTACTTC. It specifies CASSSRQGTTYEQYF.

V gene TRBV13 combines with J gene TRBJ2-3; 10 nucleotides match TRBD2. J gave up 0 bases and V 5 bases, and 5 bases lay outside the gene matches. The length of the CDR3 is 16 residues. The germline CDR1 and CDR2 sequences are PRHDT and FYEKMQ (reference sequence). The DNA of the CDR3 is TGTGCCAGCAGCCTACAAGCGGGAGGGAGCACAGATACGCAGTATTTT. Translation: CASSLQAGGSTDTQYF.

This clone was detected only once. The chain employs TRBV27 and TRBJ2-7; D remains ambiguous. The CDR3 extends over 14 amino acids. The ends were cut back, 8 bases at V and 3 bases at J, with 17 bases in the middle. The germline V gene encodes CDR1 MNHEY and CDR2 SMNVEV (reference sequence). CDR3 amino acids: CASGIVGNLYEQYF. CDR3 coding DNA: TGTGCCAGCGGTATCGTGGGGAACCTCTACGAGCAGTACTTC.

This CDR3 is CASSLSGRGATNEKLFF. The CDR3 coding sequence is TGTGCCAGCAGCTTATCGGGCAGGGGTGCAACTAATGAAAAACTGTTTTTT. V gene TRBV7-2 combines with J gene TRBJ1-4; tentatively, D is TRBD1 (6 bases). CDR3 length: 17 amino acids. V lost 2 bases, J lost 0 bases, and 13 bases lay in between. Per the germline V gene, CDR1 is SGHTA and CDR2 is FQGNSA.

The V gene is TRBV19, the J gene TRBJ2-7, with 7 nucleotides matching TRBD1. The CDR3 contains 13 residues. Looked up from germline, CDR1 is LNHDA and CDR2 is SQIVND (reference sequence). V lost 9 bases to trimming and J lost 5 bases; unmatched junction nucleotides: 10. In nucleotides, the CDR3 is TGTGCCAGCGGAACAGGGGCCTACCACGAGCAGTACTTC. This sequence encodes CASGTGAYHEQYF.

The chain recombines TRBV18 with TRBJ2-7, with D possibly being TRBD1 or TRBD2 (7 bases each). The ends were cut back, 4 bases at V and 0 bases at J, with 13 bases in the middle. Germline values: CDR1 KGHSH, CDR2 LQKENI. CDR3 length: 15 residues. CDR3 nucleotide sequence: TGTGCCAGCTCACAAGAGCGGGACAGCTCCTACGAGCAGTACTTC. This sequence encodes CASSQERDSSYEQYF.

The rearrangement joins TRBV5-1 to TRBJ2-7; weak D call: TRBD2 (6 bases). Germline V gives CDR1 SGHRS, CDR2 YFSETQ. Trimming cost V 3 bases and J 0 bases, with 16 bases left between them. The CDR3 has 16 amino acids. The CDR3 here is CASSWDFRHLSYEQYF. The CDR3 DNA reads as TGCGCCAGCAGCTGGGACTTCCGCCACCTCTCCTACGAGCAGTACTTC.

This clone was recorded once. The rearrangement uses TRBV7-9 and TRBJ2-1; no firm D call. Germline CDR1 reads SEHNR; CDR2 reads FQNEAQ (reference sequence). The V end was cut by 11 bases, the J end by 8 bases, with 16 bases between. This CDR3 has 12 residues. The CDR3 reads CAEGRLVDEQFF. The CDR3 nucleotides are TGTGCCGAAGGGCGGCTTGTGGATGAGCAGTTCTTC. The full variable domain, rest sourced from reference TRBV7-9 and TRBJ2-1, is DTGVSQNPRHKITKRGQNVTFRCDPISEHNRLYWYRQTLGQGPEFLTYFQNEAQLEKSRLLSDRFSAERPKGSFSTLEIQRTEQGDSAMYLCAEGRLVDEQFFGPGTRLTVL.

The CDR3 protein is CASSAGTGTGTEAFF. The CDR3 coding sequence is TGTGCCAGCAGCGCCGGGACAGGGACCGGGACTGAAGCTTTCTTT. The chain has TRBV5-6 and TRBJ1-1, with 9 positions matching TRBD1. The germline V gene has CDR1 SGHDT and CDR2 YYEEEE. The CDR3 contains 15 residues. The V and J ends lost 4 bases and 5 bases, in that order; junction bases with no gene match: 9.

V and J are TRBV7-6 and TRBJ2-1; D is perhaps TRBD1 (5 bases). The CDR3 consists of 15 residues. Germline V gene sequence: CDR1 SGHVS, CDR2 FNYEAQ. V was pared by 1 base and J by 0 bases, with 7 bases between. The CDR3 DNA reads as TGTGCCAGCAGCTTAGGCGACAGCTCCTACAATGAGCAGTTCTTC. Translation: CASSLGDSSYNEQFF.

This clone was counted a single time. At one end the junction does not follow the germline gene, possibly because of a read error. The DNA for the CDR3 is TGTGCCAGCAGCCCCCAGATCCACTTC. Its translation: CASSPQIHF. This rearrangement joins TRBV7-9 to TRBJ2-5; D remains unclear. Looked up from germline, CDR1 is SEHNR and CDR2 is FQNEAQ (reference sequence). CDR3 length equals 9 residues.

This clone was counted only a few times. This chain joins TRBV7-5 and TRBJ1-2; TRBD1, the D gene given by the table, was not confirmed from the DNA. TRBV7-5 is designated a pseudogene. The CDR3 is 13 residues long. The chain's CDR3 is CARSPCRGNGYTF. CDR3 in DNA: TGTGCCAGAAGCCCCTGTAGGGGGAATGGCTACACCTTC.

This clone appeared a single time. The genes are TRBV2 and TRBJ2-5; 8 positions match TRBD2. Germline V gene sequence: CDR1 SNHLY, CDR2 FYNNEI. With 4 bases clipped from V and 2 bases from J, the junction kept 24 bases outside the gene matches. The CDR3 runs to 21 residues. CDR3 nucleotides: TGTGCCAGCAGTGGGACACCGTTACCACAGCGGGAGCGCTTACTACAAGAGACCCAGTACTTC. Translating gives CASSGTPLPQRERLLQETQYF.

The chain recombines TRBV27 with TRBJ1-1; D remains unclear. V gave up 6 bases and J gave up 2 bases, with 13 bases separating them. The CDR3 is 14 amino acids. Germline-derived CDR1 and CDR2 are MNHEY and SMNVEV (reference sequence). The CDR3 DNA sequence: TGTGCCAGCAGCCCAATGTGGGGAAACACTGAAGCTTTCTTT. It yields the protein CASSPMWGNTEAFF.

The chain combines TRBV7-9 with TRBJ2-7, with D possibly TRBD1 on 6 matching bases. The CDR3 consists of 14 residues. Per germline, CDR1 SEHNR and CDR2 FQNEAQ (reference sequence). Trimming took off 2 bases at V and 2 bases at J, with 10 bases between the two ends. The CDR3 DNA is TGTGCCAGCAGCTTAACAGGGTCCCCCTACGAGCAGTACTTC. Translating it yields CASSLTGSPYEQYF.

This rearrangement joins TRBV9 to TRBJ2-7, with 10 bases fitting TRBD2. This CDR3 has 16 residues. With 0 bases clipped from V and 2 bases from J, the junction kept 5 bases outside the gene matches. Germline assignment: CDR1 SGDLS and CDR2 YYNGEE. CDR3 nucleotides: TGTGCCAGCAGCGTAGCGAGCAGCGGGGGGGCCTACGAGCAGTACTTC. The encoded protein is CASSVASSGGAYEQYF.